These 20 T cell receptor beta chains originate from one sample sequenced in a study (dated by TCRdb to the mid-2010s). To prepare the library, 5' RACE was applied. These reads were obtained on an Illumina MiSeq. TCRdb ran its own pipeline on the public reads, namely fastp trimming at Q25 and MiXCR clone calling, and kept in-frame beta chains. CDR3 protein sequences are deduplicated, and each keeps its most common genes and DNA. The sample table records about 6,200 distinct CDR3 sequences; approximately 59% of these occur just once. Jointly, the top ten make up about 4% of the sample. Sample: tumor-infiltrating memory CD4+ T cells sorted from the breast tumor. This specimen's cell subset or site label, interpreted: memory CD4+ T cells, CD4+CD45RO+CD25-. These receptors all stem from a female donor with breast cancer.

V and J are TRBV10-3 and TRBJ2-7; 13 positions agree with TRBD2. Germline lookup yields CDR1 ENHRY and CDR2 SYGVKD. The CDR3 is 15 amino acids. The trim removed 8 bases at V and 5 bases at J, leaving 9 bases unmatched. The CDR3 DNA reads TGTGCCATCGGCGGGACTAGCGGGATCGATGACGAGCAGTACTTC. As protein: CAIGGTSGIDDEQYF.

Comments on this clonotype: The junction shows a germline mismatch at one end, possibly a read error. V usage is TRBV7-6 and J usage is TRBJ2-1; D gene ambiguous. The CDR3 spans 16 residues. CDR1 SGHVS and CDR2 FNYEAQ come from the germline V gene. The CDR3 sequence: CASSLWPSGSYYEQFF. The CDR3 nucleotides are TGTGCCAGCAGCTTATGGCCCTCGGGTTCCTACTATGAGCAGTTCTTC.

V gene TRBV30 combines with J gene TRBJ2-5; possibly TRBD2 for D (5 bases). The V gene lost 5 bases and the J gene lost 5 bases, with 15 bases spanning the gap. The CDR3 is made up of 13 amino acids. The germline V gene encodes CDR1 GTSNPN and CDR2 SVGIG (reference sequence). The CDR3 sequence: CAWSRGGWETQYF. The CDR3 nucleotides read TGTGCCTGGTCGCGCGGAGGTTGGGAGACCCAGTACTTC.

The chain carries TRBV7-2 and TRBJ2-2, with 8 positions matching TRBD2. The V gene's germline CDR1 is SGHTA and CDR2 FQGNSA. J lost 1 base, V lost 4 bases, and 11 bases had no gene match. The CDR3 extends over 18 amino acids. CDR3 protein: CASSSRVGGGLNTGELFF. CDR3 coding DNA: TGTGCCAGCAGCTCCCGGGTTGGCGGGGGGCTGAACACCGGGGAGCTGTTTTTT.

As regards this clonotype: One junction end does not reproduce the germline sequence, and a read error may be involved. The chain carries TRBV20-1 and TRBJ1-1; TRBD1 is a possible D gene (5 bases). Looked up from germline, CDR1 is DFQATT and CDR2 is SNEGSKA (reference sequence). This CDR3 is 22 amino acids long. This CDR3 reads CSARGGSMNTASWGSMNTEALF. The CDR3, as DNA: TGCAGTGCTAGAGGGGGCTCCATGAACACTGCTTCCTGGGGCTCCATGAACACTGAAGCTCTCTTT.

V usage is TRBV12-3 or TRBV12-4 and J usage is TRBJ2-2; 7 bases line up with TRBD2. V lost 6 bases and J lost 8; bases outside the gene matches: 0. This CDR3 region has 11 residues. CDR3 coding DNA: TGTGCCAGCAGACTAGCGGGGGAGCTGTTTTTT. Its translation: CASRLAGELFF.

The chain joins TRBV4-1 to TRBJ1-2; 7 bases line up with TRBD1. This CDR3 is built from 17 residues. Germline loops: CDR1 MGHRA, CDR2 YSYEKL. The V gene end was trimmed by 4 bases and the J gene end by 0 bases; junction bases not matched to a gene: 11. The DNA of the CDR3 is TGCGCCAGCAGCCCGAGACAGGGATCGGTCGCTAACTATGGCTACACCTTC. Amino acids: CASSPRQGSVANYGYTF.

The chain couples TRBV10-2 to TRBJ2-5, with D possibly being TRBD1 or TRBD2 (5 bases each). Per germline, CDR1 WSHSY and CDR2 SAAADI. CDR3 size: 17 residues. Trimming pared 1 base from V and 3 bases from J, leaving 18 bases between. The CDR3 is CASSEWVTGTPKETQYF. The DNA for the CDR3 is TGCGCCAGCAGTGAGTGGGTTACCGGGACCCCGAAAGAGACCCAGTACTTC.

The chain combines TRBV12-3 or TRBV12-4 with TRBJ2-1; TRBD1 is a possible D gene (5 bases). V lost 3 bases and J lost 7, with 10 bases in between. The CDR3 contains 13 residues. CDR3 in amino acids: CASSLSRANEQFF. In nucleotides, the CDR3 is TGTGCCAGCAGTTTGAGCAGGGCTAATGAGCAGTTCTTC.

The chain has TRBV10-3 and TRBJ1-1, with D unresolved. The CDR3 consists of 12 residues. Deletions cut 4 bases from V and 3 bases from J, with 6 bases between. From germline, CDR1 is ENHRY and CDR2 SYGVKD. The CDR3 DNA follows: TGTGCCATCAGTGCGCAAGACACTGAAGCTTTCTTT. Amino acids: CAISAQDTEAFF.

The chain uses TRBV20-1 and TRBJ1-6; tentatively, D is TRBD1 (6 bases). CDR1 DFQATT and CDR2 SNEGSKA come from the germline V gene (reference sequence). V lost 3 bases to trimming and J lost 7 bases, with 7 bases between them. This CDR3 contains 12 residues. The CDR3 region has the DNA TGCAGTGCTAGGAGGGGGAATTCACCCCTCCACTTT. Its protein is CSARRGNSPLHF.

As concerns this clonotype: A read error may account for a junction end that differs from germline. The chain is built from TRBV7-6 and TRBJ2-5, with 8 bases lining up with TRBD2. The CDR3 consists of 14 residues. The germline V gene encodes CDR1 SGHVS and CDR2 FNYEAQ. DNA for the CDR3: TGTGCTAGCAGCTCGAGCGGGAGTGGAGAGACCCAGTACTTC. Amino acid sequence: CASSSSGSGETQYF.

The chain couples TRBV4-2 to TRBJ1-4, with 9 bases aligning to TRBD1. Germline V CDR1 and CDR2: LGHNA, YNFKEQ. The length of the CDR3 is 16 residues. The trim removed 4 bases at V and 5 bases at J, leaving 8 bases unmatched. In DNA form, the CDR3 reads TGTGCCAGCAGCCCTGGGACAGGGATCCTCAATGAAAAACTGTTTTTT. Translating it yields CASSPGTGILNEKLFF.

The V call is TRBV10-2, the J call TRBJ1-1; 8 nucleotides align to TRBD1. The CDR3 covers 17 residues. Losses at the gene ends were 2 bases for V and 0 bases for J; bases not matched to a gene: 8. CDR1 is WSHSY, CDR2 SAAADI, per germline. The CDR3 sequence is CASSEVPGGAMNTEAFF. In DNA form, the CDR3 reads TGCGCCAGCAGTGAGGTACCAGGGGGCGCGATGAACACTGAAGCTTTCTTT.

The chain carries TRBV28 and TRBJ1-3; unclear D gene. The CDR3 is 12 amino acids. The germline V and J ends were trimmed by 6 bases and 2 bases, with 5 bases remaining between them. Germline assignment: CDR1 MDHEN and CDR2 SYDVKM. The DNA of the CDR3 is TGTGCCAGCAGGGCCGCTGGAAACACCATATATTTT. Translated, it gives CASRAAGNTIYF.

The rearrangement links TRBV7-6 to TRBJ2-2; D possibly corresponds to TRBD2 (6 bases). The germline V gene has CDR1 SGHVS and CDR2 FNYEAQ. This CDR3 has 15 residues. The germline V and J ends were trimmed by 2 bases and 2 bases, with 9 bases remaining between them. CDR3 DNA sequence: TGTGCCAGCAGCTTAAAACTAGCTAACACCGGGGAGCTGTTTTTT. Its protein product is CASSLKLANTGELFF.

Notes on this clonotype: Its ends do not fully match the called genes, so a read error is possible. The J gene is TRBJ2-7, the V gene TRBV29-1, with a tentative D call TRBD2 (5 bases). CDR3 length: 10 amino acids. Germline CDR1 and CDR2: SQVTM and ANQGSEA. CDR3 bases: TGTAGCTCCCGGGATTACGAGCAGTACTTC. Its translation: CSSRDYEQYF.

This clonotype has only one observation. Germline and junction disagree at one end, which may indicate a read error. The chain uses TRBV6-4 and TRBJ1-5; D unresolved. Germline V CDR1 and CDR2: MRHNA, SNTAGT. The length of the CDR3 is 15 residues. CDR3 protein: CASSAVGVSNQPQHF. CDR3 in DNA: TGCGCCAGCAGTGCGGTGGGCGTGAGTAATCAGCCCCAGCATTTT.

The chain couples TRBV11-2 to TRBJ2-1, with D unclear. Trimming took 4 bases from V and 4 from J, leaving 17 bases between them. The CDR3 loop spans 16 amino acids. Germline V gene data show CDR1 as SGHAT and CDR2 as FQNNGV. CDR3 in DNA: TGTGCCAGCAGCTCTCGTGTGGGCGGACGTTACAATGAGCAGTTCTTC. Amino acid sequence: CASSSRVGGRYNEQFF.

The chain combines TRBV2 with TRBJ1-1; D is unresolved. Per the germline V gene, CDR1 is SNHLY and CDR2 is FYNNEI. The length of the CDR3 is 13 residues. Between the trimmed V and J ends, which lost 1 base and 0 bases, there was a span of 3 bases. The CDR3 sequence: CASSEEVNTEAFF. The CDR3 nucleotides are TGTGCCAGCAGTGAAGAGGTGAACACTGAAGCTTTCTTT.